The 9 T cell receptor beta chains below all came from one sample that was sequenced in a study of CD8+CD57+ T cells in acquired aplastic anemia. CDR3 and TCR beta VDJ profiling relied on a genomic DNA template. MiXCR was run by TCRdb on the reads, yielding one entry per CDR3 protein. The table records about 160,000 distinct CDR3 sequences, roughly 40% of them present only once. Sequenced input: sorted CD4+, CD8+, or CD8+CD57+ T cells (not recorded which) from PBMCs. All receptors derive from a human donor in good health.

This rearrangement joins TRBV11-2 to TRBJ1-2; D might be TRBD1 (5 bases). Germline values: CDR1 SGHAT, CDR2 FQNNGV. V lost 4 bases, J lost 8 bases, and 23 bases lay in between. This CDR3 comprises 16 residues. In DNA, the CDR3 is TGTGCCAGCAGCTCACCCCGGGACGGACCTCGGGAGGGCTACACCTTC. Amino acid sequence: CASSSPRDGPREGYTF.

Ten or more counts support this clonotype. The CDR3 spells CASSLVSGTGQETQYF. The DNA of the CDR3 is TGTGCCAGCAGCTTGGTGTCCGGGACAGGCCAAGAGACCCAGTACTTC. V usage is TRBV11-3 and J usage is TRBJ2-5; 8 bases are a match to TRBD1. The CDR3 runs to 16 residues. Germline CDR1 and CDR2: SGHNT and YENEEA. V lost 3 bases and J lost 1; bases outside the gene matches: 7.

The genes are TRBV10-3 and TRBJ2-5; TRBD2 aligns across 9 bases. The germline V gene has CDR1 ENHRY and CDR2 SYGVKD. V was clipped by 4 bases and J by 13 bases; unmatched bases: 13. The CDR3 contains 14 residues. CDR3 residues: CAISVSGGAEGVYF. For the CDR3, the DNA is TGTGCCATCAGTGTTAGCGGGGGCGCAGAGGGTGTGTACTTC.

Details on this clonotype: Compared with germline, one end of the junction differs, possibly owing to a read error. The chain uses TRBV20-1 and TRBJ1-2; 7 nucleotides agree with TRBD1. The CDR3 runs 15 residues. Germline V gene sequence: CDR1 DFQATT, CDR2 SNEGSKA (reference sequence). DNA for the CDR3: TGCAGTGCTAGAGGTTCAGGGGGAGGTTACTATGGATACACCTTC. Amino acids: CSARGSGGGYYGYTF.

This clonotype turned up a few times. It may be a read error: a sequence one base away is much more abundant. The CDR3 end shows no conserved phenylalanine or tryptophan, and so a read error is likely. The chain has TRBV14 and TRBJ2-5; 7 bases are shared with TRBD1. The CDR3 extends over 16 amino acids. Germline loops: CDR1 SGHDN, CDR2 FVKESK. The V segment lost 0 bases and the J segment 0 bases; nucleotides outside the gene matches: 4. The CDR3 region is CASSQETGSYQETQYL. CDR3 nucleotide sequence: TGTGCCAGCAGCCAAGAGACAGGGTCGTACCAAGAGACCCAGTACCTC.

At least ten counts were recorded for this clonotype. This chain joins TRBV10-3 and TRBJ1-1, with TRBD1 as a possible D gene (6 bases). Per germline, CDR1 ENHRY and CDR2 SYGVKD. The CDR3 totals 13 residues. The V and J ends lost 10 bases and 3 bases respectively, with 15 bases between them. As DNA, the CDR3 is TGTGCCACAACACAGGGATCGGACACTGAAGCTTTCTTT. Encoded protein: CATTQGSDTEAFF.

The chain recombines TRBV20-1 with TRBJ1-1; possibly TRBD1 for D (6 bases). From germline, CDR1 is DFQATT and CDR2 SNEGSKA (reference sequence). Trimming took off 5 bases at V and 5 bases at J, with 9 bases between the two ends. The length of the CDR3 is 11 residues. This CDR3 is CSAPGETEAFF. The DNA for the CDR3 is TGCAGTGCTCCAGGGGAAACTGAAGCTTTCTTT.

The CDR3 sequence: CSARPGGEKLFF. The CDR3 DNA sequence: TGCAGTGCTAGACCTGGCGGTGAAAAACTGTTTTTT. The chain couples TRBV20-1 to TRBJ1-4, with D uncertain. The CDR3 spans 12 residues. Germline CDR1 and CDR2: DFQATT and SNEGSKA (reference sequence). Deletions cut 2 bases from V and 7 bases from J, with 8 bases between.

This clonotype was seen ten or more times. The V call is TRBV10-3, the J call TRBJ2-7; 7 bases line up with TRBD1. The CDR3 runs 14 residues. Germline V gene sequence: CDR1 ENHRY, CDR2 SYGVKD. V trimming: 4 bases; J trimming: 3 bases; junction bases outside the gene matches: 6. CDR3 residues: CAISGKDRIYEQYF. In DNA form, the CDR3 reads TGTGCCATCAGTGGGAAGGACAGGATCTACGAGCAGTACTTC.